This T cell receptor (beta chain) was obtained from a study of blood T cell repertoires in COVID-19. At the level of the study: The samples span acute and convalescent COVID-19 from the United States, Italy and Spain. In each case, the material was cDNA or gDNA derived from T cells, B-cell-depleted T cells, or PBMCs.

Under the authors' procedure: Cell counts per sample came from amplifying reference gene primers. Measured with immunoSEQ multiplex PCR; TCRdb has only the in-frame clones, and not every one. From that table come the V and J calls and clone size; the DNA was used to work out D and trimming. The data contain about 26,000 clones, roughly 90% of them seen just once; the ten biggest clones take up about 11%. V lost 4 bases and J lost 3; bases outside the gene matches: 0. The CDR3 has 12 amino acids. From germline, CDR1 is SQVTM and CDR2 ANQGSEA. The sequence was obtained from a man in his sixties or seventies with acute or convalescent COVID-19. V is TRBV29-1 and J is TRBJ2-1, with 7 bases fitting TRBD2. What was sequenced was peripheral blood. Here the CDR3 reads CSVGDYYNEQFF. In DNA form, the CDR3 reads TGCAGCGTTGGGGACTACTACAATGAGCAGTTCTTC.